A single sample gave rise to the 11 T cell receptor beta chains below, sequenced in a study of blood T cell repertoires in COVID-19. The protocol was immunoSEQ multiplex PCR, while the TCRdb copy is restricted to in-frame clones and leaves out a portion. The data contain roughly 100,000 clones, 87% of them seen just once; the ten biggest clones take up around 3.1%. The sequencing sample was made of peripheral blood. Receptors originate from a man aged 50 to 60 in a cohort sampled during active COVID-19.

This clone was recorded once. The sample contains more than one DNA sequence encoding this CDR3. V gene TRBV5-1 combines with J gene TRBJ1-2; TRBD1 matches at 8 bases. The germline CDR1 and CDR2 sequences are SGHRS and YFSETQ. The CDR3 contains 14 residues. The V gene end was trimmed by 4 bases and the J gene end by 4 bases; junction bases not matched to a gene: 6. This CDR3 reads CASSDGQGVYGYTF. CDR3 bases: TGCGCCAGCAGCGATGGACAGGGCGTCTATGGCTACACCTTC.

The gene calls are TRBV6-5 and TRBJ2-7; TRBD1 aligns across 7 bases. V lost 7 bases to trimming and J lost 2 bases; unmatched junction nucleotides: 8. Germline CDR1 and CDR2: MNHEY and SVGAGI. The CDR3 is 14 amino acids. The CDR3 loop reads CASNRQGAPYEQYF. The CDR3 DNA reads TGTGCCAGCAATAGACAGGGAGCGCCCTACGAGCAGTACTTC.

This clone was detected only once. The chain couples TRBV19 to TRBJ2-7; 9 nucleotides match TRBD2. Germline lookup yields CDR1 LNHDA and CDR2 SQIVND (reference sequence). The CDR3 runs to 14 residues. J lost 2 bases, V lost 5 bases, and 4 bases had no gene match. CDR3 protein: CASSLRGGPYEQYV. Here the CDR3 DNA reads TGTGCCAGTAGTCTGCGGGGGGGCCCCTACGAGCAGTACGTC.

The chain links TRBV9 to TRBJ1-1; TRBD1 matches at 7 bases. Looked up from germline, CDR1 is SGDLS and CDR2 is YYNGEE. V was pared by 4 bases and J by 6 bases, with 3 bases of the junction left unmatched. The CDR3 consists of 12 residues. Written as DNA, the CDR3 is TGTGCCAGCAGCCTAGGGGGCTCTGAAGCTTTCTTT. Encoded protein: CASSLGGSEAFF. The variable domain in full, completed from reference TRBV9 and TRBJ1-1, reads DSGVTQTPKHLITATGQRVTLRCSPRSGDLSVYWYQQSLDQGLQFLIQYYNGEERAKGNILERFSAQQFPDLHSELNLSSLELGDSALYFCASSLGGSEAFFGQGTRLTVV.

J is TRBJ1-2 and V is TRBV4-2; D not resolved. With 1 base removed from V and 2 bases from J, the gap between germline ends came to 11 bases. Germline V gene sequence: CDR1 LGHNA, CDR2 YNFKEQ. This CDR3 spans 15 amino acids. This CDR3 reads CASSQARTVNYGYTF. Here the CDR3 DNA reads TGTGCCAGCAGCCAAGCCAGGACTGTGAACTATGGCTACACCTTC.

The chain carries TRBV13 and TRBJ2-1, with 12 bases identical to TRBD2. CDR1 and CDR2 (germline): PRHDT, FYEKMQ (reference sequence). Unmatched junction bases numbered 3, after V lost 3 bases and J lost 9 bases. The CDR3 length is 14 residues. The CDR3 sequence: CASSFGTSGSEQFF. The CDR3 DNA follows: TGTGCCAGCAGCTTTGGGACTAGCGGGTCTGAGCAGTTCTTC.

This clone was picked up a small number of times. The V call is TRBV7-9, the J call TRBJ1-1; D uncertain. The CDR3 runs 15 residues. Trimming took 2 bases from V and 4 from J, leaving 14 bases between them. CDR1 SEHNR and CDR2 FQNEAQ come from the germline V gene (reference sequence). The CDR3 sequence is CASSLTDTPGTEAFF. The CDR3 DNA reads TGTGCCAGCAGCTTAACCGACACCCCCGGCACTGAAGCTTTCTTT. Full variable domain (rest looked up from reference TRBV7-9 and TRBJ1-1): DTGVSQNPRHKITKRGQNVTFRCDPISEHNRLYWYRQTLGQGPEFLTYFQNEAQLEKSRLLSDRFSAERPKGSFSTLEIQRTEQGDSAMYLCASSLTDTPGTEAFFGQGTRLTVV.

The rearrangement joins TRBV11-3 to TRBJ2-7; D gene unclear. CDR1 SGHNT and CDR2 YENEEA come from the germline V gene. CDR3 length: 13 amino acids. With 0 bases removed from V and 1 base from J, the gap between germline ends came to 4 bases. The CDR3 sequence is CASSLDRSYEQYF. DNA for the CDR3: TGTGCCAGCAGCTTAGACCGTTCCTACGAGCAGTACTTC.

V and J are TRBV5-5 and TRBJ2-5, with a possible D match to TRBD2 (6 bases). Germline V lookup: CDR1 SGHKS, CDR2 YYEKEE (reference sequence). The CDR3 contains 14 residues. Trimming left V 1 base short and J 9 bases short, with 16 bases between. CDR3 DNA sequence: TGTGCCAGCAGCTTGTTCCCGCTCGGGAGATCCCAGTACTTC. This encodes CASSLFPLGRSQYF.

CDR3 in amino acids: CASSLNVAGGHEQFF. The CDR3 DNA is TGTGCCAGCAGTCTGAACGTAGCGGGGGGGCATGAGCAGTTCTTC. The V call is TRBV6-5, the J call TRBJ2-1, with TRBD2 matching over 11 bases. This CDR3 comprises 15 residues. Germline-derived CDR1 and CDR2 are MNHEY and SVGAGI. V lost 5 bases to trimming and J lost 8 bases; unmatched junction nucleotides: 8.

This chain connects TRBV6-1 to TRBJ2-3, with TRBD1 as a possible D gene (5 bases). V was shortened by 1 base and J by 3 bases, with 11 bases between the two germline ends. Germline CDR1 is MNHNS and CDR2 is SASEGT. CDR3 length: 15 residues. The CDR3 reads CASSEVGRVTDTQYF. In nucleotides, the CDR3 is TGTGCCAGCAGTGAAGTTGGCAGGGTAACAGATACGCAGTATTTT.